This T cell receptor beta chain was sequenced in a study of molecular identifiers for immune sequencing clone quantification. This clonotype occurred many times. The CD8+CD4-CCR7+CD45RA+ phenotype defined the sorted naive CD8 T cells. Listed TCR primers, together with previously described methods, were used for the bulk TCR libraries. TCRdb re-called the PCR reads through MiXCR, storing one row per CDR3 protein. This table has about 510,000 distinct CDR3 sequences, over 20% appearing once. Sequenced sample: naive CD8+ T cells from blood, with Jurkat cell RNA spiked in. Subset noted: FACS-sorted CD8+CD4-CCR7+CD45RA+ naive T cells. The sequence was obtained from a human donor in good health. Some libraries in this study had Jurkat cell RNA spiked in.

The CDR3 sequence: CASSQARDLQNIQYF. The CDR3 DNA is TGCGCCAGCAGCCAAGCCCGGGACCTTCAAAACATTCAGTACTTC. The chain is built from TRBV4-1 and TRBJ2-4, with D tentatively TRBD1 or TRBD2 (5 bases each). Per the germline V gene, CDR1 is MGHRA and CDR2 is YSYEKL. Between the trimmed V and J ends, which lost 1 base and 5 bases, there was a span of 12 bases. The length of the CDR3 is 15 residues.